These 27 T cell receptor beta chains were all obtained from the same sample, sequenced in a study of early stage breast cancer tumors. Repertoires were generated with immunoSEQ multiplex PCR, while TCRdb's copy carries only in-frame clones and drops some. The table includes 50,000 to 75,000 clones, about 74% detected once. The source material was blood. The receptors here all came from a person between 30 and 45 years old with breast cancer.

V usage is TRBV25-1 and J usage is TRBJ2-1, with TRBD2 matching 8 bases. Germline V gene data show CDR1 as MGHDK and CDR2 as SYGVNS. The CDR3 covers 17 residues. V dropped 4 bases and J dropped 5; count of bases not matched to a gene: 13. The DNA of the CDR3 is TGTGCCAGCAGTGGGGGAAGGGTGGGACTAGTAAACAATGAGCAGTTCTTC. It specifies CASSGGRVGLVNNEQFF. Together with reference TRBV25-1 and TRBJ2-1, the CDR3 gives the full variable domain: EADIYQTPRYLVIGTGKKITLECSQTMGHDKMYWYQQDPGMELHLIHYSYGVNSTEKGDLSSESTVSRIRTEHFPLTLESARPSHTSQYLCASSGGRVGLVNNEQFFGPGTRLTVL.

This chain uses TRBV19 with TRBJ1-1; weak D call: TRBD1 (5 bases). Trimming left V 10 bases short and J 4 bases short, with 19 bases between. CDR1 LNHDA and CDR2 SQIVND come from the germline V gene (reference sequence). The CDR3 is made up of 14 amino acids. The CDR3 nucleotides are TGTGCCACCAGTATGGGGGGAGGCTCCACTGAAGCTTTCTTT. Amino acid sequence: CATSMGGGSTEAFF.

The chain carries TRBV30 and TRBJ1-6; the match to TRBD1 covers 8 bases. Trimming took 1 base from V and 4 from J; bases not matched to a gene: 3. The CDR3 covers 15 residues. CDR1 GTSNPN and CDR2 SVGIG come from the germline V gene (reference sequence). The chain's CDR3 is CAWSATGAYNSPLHF. The CDR3 region has the DNA TGTGCCTGGAGTGCGACAGGGGCTTATAATTCACCCCTCCACTTT.

The rearrangement links TRBV5-1 to TRBJ2-2; D unresolved. V lost 0 bases to trimming and J lost 1 base, with 10 bases between them. The CDR3 consists of 16 residues. The germline V gene encodes CDR1 SGHRS and CDR2 YFSETQ. The CDR3 region has the DNA TGCGCCAGCAGCTTGGTCGCCCAGCTGAACACCGGGGAGCTGTTTTTT. It yields the protein CASSLVAQLNTGELFF. The variable domain in full, completed from reference TRBV5-1 and TRBJ2-2, reads KAGVTQTPRYLIKTRGQQVTLSCSPISGHRSVSWYQQTPGQGLQFLFEYFSETQRNKGNFPGRFSGRQFSNSRSEMNVSTLELGDSALYLCASSLVAQLNTGELFFGEGSRLTVL.

V is TRBV15 and J is TRBJ1-5; D call uncertain. This CDR3 region has 14 residues. V lost 4 bases and J 4 bases, leaving 11 bases between the germline ends. Per germline, CDR1 LNHNV and CDR2 YYDKDF (reference sequence). CDR3 in amino acids: CATSIGTENQPQHF. CDR3 sequence (DNA): TGTGCCACCAGCATTGGAACAGAGAATCAGCCCCAGCATTTT. Supplemented by reference TRBV15 and TRBJ1-5, the full variable domain reads DAMVIQNPRYQVTQFGKPVTLSCSQTLNHNVMYWYQQKSSQAPKLLFHYYDKDFNNEADTPDNFQSRRPNTSFCFLDIRSPGLGDTAMYLCATSIGTENQPQHFGDGTRLSIL.

The rearrangement links TRBV6-1 to TRBJ2-3; D is possibly TRBD2 (6 bases). The germline V and J ends were trimmed by 5 bases and 0 bases, with 9 bases remaining between them. Germline V gene sequence: CDR1 MNHNS, CDR2 SASEGT. The CDR3 totals 14 residues. CDR3 bases: TGTGCCAGCAGTTTAGGAGGGAGCACAGATACGCAGTATTTT. It is translated as CASSLGGSTDTQYF.

The chain uses TRBV11-2 and TRBJ2-1; TRBD2 is a possible D gene (6 bases). V lost 1 base and J 7 bases, leaving 14 bases between the germline ends. The CDR3 extends over 15 amino acids. The V gene's germline CDR1 is SGHAT and CDR2 FQNNGV. CDR3 sequence: CASSLVGGARNEQFF. The CDR3 bases are TGTGCCAGCAGCTTAGTGGGGGGAGCCAGGAATGAGCAGTTCTTC.

This chain joins TRBV6-5 and TRBJ2-7, with D maybe TRBD1 (6 bases). From germline, CDR1 is MNHEY and CDR2 SVGAGI. This CDR3 contains 14 residues. Between the trimmed V and J ends, which lost 2 bases and 5 bases, there was a span of 13 bases. CDR3 DNA sequence: TGTGCCAGCAGTTACGGAACAGGGAGTAACGAGCAGTACTTC. As protein: CASSYGTGSNEQYF.

In its sample, this clone is medium-sized. The rearrangement joins TRBV6-1 to TRBJ2-7, with TRBD1 as a possible D gene (5 bases). V was pared by 3 bases and J by 6 bases, with 12 bases between. The germline V gene has CDR1 MNHNS and CDR2 SASEGT. The CDR3 sequence is 13 residues long. DNA of the CDR3: TGTGCCAGCAGTGATTACCAGGGCTTCGAGCAGTACTTC. It yields the protein CASSDYQGFEQYF.

This chain links TRBV7-9 with TRBJ2-2; no definite D call. The CDR3 covers 11 residues. Trimming removed 3 bases from V and 7 bases from J, with 3 bases in between. The germline CDR1 and CDR2 sequences are SEHNR and FQNEAQ (reference sequence). The DNA of the CDR3 is TGTGCCAGCAGCTTTGTCGGGGAGCTGTTTTTT. This codes for CASSFVGELFF.

J is TRBJ2-5 and V is TRBV5-6; the D is unclear. Germline V gene data show CDR1 as SGHDT and CDR2 as YYEEEE. This CDR3 has 15 amino acids. Deletions cut 3 bases from V and 5 bases from J, with 17 bases between. CDR3 amino acids: CASSSTGRSLETQYF. The CDR3 DNA is TGTGCCAGCAGCTCCACTGGCCGAAGCCTGGAGACCCAGTACTTC.

This sequence joins TRBV13 and TRBJ2-5, with TRBD1 matching 8 bases. Germline trimming cut 4 bases from V and 3 bases from J; bases unmatched to any gene: 16. Germline V lookup: CDR1 PRHDT, CDR2 FYEKMQ (reference sequence). This CDR3 is 18 amino acids long. CDR3 nucleotide sequence: TGTGCCAGCAGCTCCGACGGTGGAGGACAGGGTCCCGAAGAGACCCAGTACTTC. Its translation is CASSSDGGGQGPEETQYF.

This clone was counted a single time. In nucleotides, the CDR3 is TGCGCCAGCAGTCAACGGGAGACTGAATTCTACGAGCAGTACTTC. Translation gives CASSQRETEFYEQYF. The chain joins TRBV4-1 to TRBJ2-7; a possible D gene is TRBD2 (6 bases). Per the germline V gene, CDR1 is MGHRA and CDR2 is YSYEKL. This CDR3 has 15 amino acids. V lost 6 bases to trimming and J lost 3 bases, with 18 bases between them.

The CDR3 DNA sequence: TGTGCCAGCAGCCAAGAGCGCCGAGGGGCGCAGTATTTT. It encodes CASSQERRGAQYF. The chain couples TRBV4-2 to TRBJ2-3; the D gene could be TRBD1 or TRBD2 (5 bases each). Germline V lookup: CDR1 LGHNA, CDR2 YNFKEQ. V was trimmed by 0 bases and J by 10 bases, leaving 11 bases between them. There are 13 residues in the CDR3.

The V and J genes are TRBV25-1 and TRBJ2-2, with 9 nucleotides matching TRBD1. Losses at the gene ends were 3 bases for V and 3 bases for J; bases not matched to a gene: 2. The CDR3 contains 15 residues. Per germline, CDR1 MGHDK and CDR2 SYGVNS. The CDR3 protein is CASSEGDRDTGELFF. For the CDR3, the DNA is TGTGCCAGCAGTGAGGGGGACAGGGACACCGGGGAGCTGTTTTTT.

The chain links TRBV7-8 to TRBJ1-3; the D is unclear. V dropped 1 base and J dropped 3 bases, with 7 bases sitting between them. The CDR3 contains 14 residues. CDR1 SGHVS and CDR2 FQNEAQ come from the germline V gene. The CDR3 is CASSLGTVGNTIYF. The CDR3 nucleotides are TGTGCCAGCAGCTTAGGCACAGTTGGAAACACCATATATTTT. Full variable domain (remainder filled in from reference TRBV7-8 and TRBJ1-3): GAGVSQSPRYKVAKRGQDVALRCDPISGHVSLFWYQQALGQGPEFLTYFQNEAQLDKSGLPSDRFFAERPEGSVSTLKIQRTQQEDSAVYLCASSLGTVGNTIYFGEGSWLTVV.

This chain joins TRBV29-1 and TRBJ2-1; 8 nucleotides agree with TRBD1. This CDR3 spans 12 amino acids. J gave up 7 bases and V 6 bases, and 5 bases lay outside the gene matches. Germline CDR1 reads SQVTM; CDR2 reads ANQGSEA. CDR3 DNA: TGCAGCGTAGTACACAGGGGGAATGAGCAGTTCTTC. Translating gives CSVVHRGNEQFF.

This clone has only a few counts. The V call is TRBV2, the J call TRBJ2-7, with 11 bases fitting TRBD2. Trimming took 7 bases from V and 5 from J; bases not matched to a gene: 7. Per germline, CDR1 SNHLY and CDR2 FYNNEI. The CDR3 runs 14 residues. CDR3 sequence reads: CASNLGLAVNEQYF. The CDR3 DNA sequence: TGTGCCAGCAACCTGGGACTAGCGGTCAACGAGCAGTACTTC.

The chain is built from TRBV7-6 and TRBJ2-2; D call uncertain. Germline V CDR1 and CDR2: SGHVS, FNYEAQ. This CDR3 is 15 amino acids long. Between the trimmed V and J ends, which lost 1 base and 0 bases, there was a span of 6 bases. CDR3 in DNA: TGTGCCAGCAGCTTAGAACTTACGAACACCGGGGAGCTGTTTTTT. This codes for CASSLELTNTGELFF.

The chain recombines TRBV5-1 with TRBJ2-1; D gene ambiguous. The CDR3 is 15 amino acids. Deletions cut 4 bases from V and 2 bases from J, with 13 bases between. Germline CDR1 is SGHRS and CDR2 is YFSETQ. The CDR3: CASSAISQTYNEQFF. DNA for the CDR3: TGCGCCAGCAGCGCAATTTCCCAAACCTACAATGAGCAGTTCTTC.

The J gene is TRBJ1-6, the V gene TRBV25-1; 7 positions agree with TRBD1. The CDR3 contains 15 residues. The trim removed 6 bases at V and 6 bases at J, leaving 8 bases unmatched. Germline V lookup: CDR1 MGHDK, CDR2 SYGVNS. Here the CDR3 reads CASSVGTAANSPLHF. CDR3 bases: TGTGCCAGCAGCGTCGGGACAGCTGCTAATTCACCCCTCCACTTT.

There are a few counts of this clone. This chain uses TRBV4-1 with TRBJ1-5, with TRBD1 as a possible D gene (5 bases). The CDR3 covers 17 residues. Trimming removed 4 bases at V and 4 bases at J, with 20 bases between. Germline assignment: CDR1 MGHRA and CDR2 YSYEKL. The CDR3 coding sequence is TGCGCCAGCAGCCGAATGGACGGCGGTGGGGGGAATCAGCCCCAGCATTTT. The encoded protein is CASSRMDGGGGNQPQHF.

The rearrangement uses TRBV30 and TRBJ2-3; D is possibly TRBD1 (5 bases). Trimming cost V 8 bases and J 4 bases, with 16 bases left between them. Germline-derived CDR1 and CDR2 are GTSNPN and SVGIG (reference sequence). The CDR3 has 13 amino acids. The CDR3 DNA sequence: TGTGCCGGGGCGTGGAGTGGCGCAGATACGCAGTATTTT. Its protein is CAGAWSGADTQYF.

This chain connects TRBV18 to TRBJ1-1; weak D call: TRBD1 (5 bases). CDR1 is KGHSH and CDR2 is LQKENI in the germline V gene. Trimming took off 6 bases at V and 4 bases at J, with 18 bases between the two ends. The CDR3 runs 15 residues. The CDR3 sequence is CASSRDGGEGTEAFF. The CDR3 nucleotides are TGTGCCAGCTCCCGTGACGGGGGGGAGGGCACTGAAGCTTTCTTT.

This clone showed up just a few times. This chain joins TRBV5-4 and TRBJ1-5; 11 bases line up with TRBD1. The CDR3 spans 14 residues. Trimming removed 3 bases from V and 7 bases from J; junction bases left unmatched: 3. Germline V gene lookup returns CDR1 SGHNT and CDR2 YYREEE (reference sequence). CDR3 DNA: TGTGCCAGCAGCTCAGGGACAGGGGGACAGCCCCAGCATTTT. Its protein is CASSSGTGGQPQHF.

This clone has just one count. The rearrangement joins TRBV29-1 to TRBJ2-7; the D call may be TRBD1 or TRBD2 (6 bases each). Germline V CDR1 and CDR2: SQVTM, ANQGSEA. Trimming removed 3 bases from V and 2 bases from J, with 14 bases in between. The CDR3 contains 14 residues. As DNA, the CDR3 is TGCAGCGTTGATAGGGGGGATAGACCCTACGAGCAGTACTTC. It yields the protein CSVDRGDRPYEQYF.

This chain connects TRBV4-3 to TRBJ1-2; TRBD1 matches at 7 bases. The CDR3 covers 14 residues. Germline V gene sequence: CDR1 LGHNA, CDR2 YSLEER. J was trimmed by 7 bases and V by 4 bases; bases with no gene match: 9. In DNA, the CDR3 is TGCGCCAGCAGCCGGAGACAGGGCTTAAGTGGCTACACCTTC. It specifies CASSRRQGLSGYTF.